This TCR beta chain was recorded in a study of shared clonotypes between healthy human individuals. The authors' processing: Filtering was not the same, since immunoSEQ gave junction-only sequences without quality scores. The table came from immunoSEQ multiplex PCR; TCRdb's copy has only in-frame clones and leaves some out. That table supplies the V and J calls and clone size; D and trimming were determined from the DNA. Of about 1.5 million clones detected, under 99% appear once; the ten largest clones hold roughly 0.45%. Germline V lookup: CDR1 SGHRS, CDR2 YFSETQ. Trimming stripped 4 bases from V and 1 base from J, with 11 bases between. The CDR3 has 14 amino acids.

The sequence derives from a man aged 30 to 39 in good health. Sequencing used naive CD4+ T cells sorted from blood. Subset of the sample: CD45RA+ positively selected. The chain is built from TRBV5-1 and TRBJ2-5, with no clear D. The CDR3 spells CASSPTSFQETQYF. The CDR3 DNA follows: TGCGCCAGCAGCCCGACAAGTTTCCAAGAGACCCAGTACTTC.